Following are 18 T cell receptor beta chains from one sample sequenced in a study of Graves' ophthalmopathy and Graves' hyperthyroidism. RNA transcripts were the source from which TCR beta CDR3 regions were amplified. RT-PCR with HTBI primers came first, then second-round multiplex PCR. A single record per CDR3 protein comes from TCRdb applying MiXCR to the multiplex PCR reads. The sample lists just over 600,000 distinct CDR3 sequences, about a fifth occurring once. Input material: peripheral blood. These receptors all stem from a young woman with stable Graves' hyperthyroidism. Some clones in this sample may be carry-over from other donors' samples.

This clonotype occurred many times. This chain uses TRBV5-8 with TRBJ1-3; a weak D match, TRBD1 (5 bases). V lost 4 bases and J lost 2, with 7 bases in between. This CDR3 comprises 13 residues. CDR1 and CDR2 (germline): SGHTS, YDEGEE. CDR3 nucleotide sequence: TGTGCCAGCAGCGGGGGAGCTGGAAACACCATATATTTT. This translates into CASSGGAGNTIYF. Full variable domain (outside the CDR3, taken from reference TRBV5-8 and TRBJ1-3): EAGVTQSPTHLIKTRGQQATLRCSPISGHTSVYWYQQALGLGLQFLLWYDEGEERNRGNFPPRFSGRQFPNYSSELNVNALELEDSALYLCASSGGAGNTIYFGEGSWLTVV.

The rearrangement links TRBV6-1 to TRBJ1-5; tentatively, D is TRBD1 (6 bases). Germline V CDR1 and CDR2: MNHNS, SASEGT. V was pared by 4 bases and J by 5 bases, with 9 bases between. The CDR3 runs 13 residues. The CDR3: CASSAGGDQPQHF. In DNA, the CDR3 is TGTGCCAGCAGTGCCGGGGGCGATCAGCCCCAGCATTTT.

In its sample, this clonotype was seen many times. A much larger clone sits a single nucleotide away, making a read error possible. The chain carries TRBV27 and TRBJ1-5, with a tentative D call TRBD1 (5 bases). The CDR3 consists of 15 residues. V lost 4 bases and J 0 bases, leaving 10 bases between the germline ends. Germline CDR1 and CDR2: MNHEY and SMNVEV (reference sequence). The CDR3 region has the DNA TGTGCCAGCAGTTGGGGGATAAATAGCAATCAGCCCCAGCATTTT. This gives the protein CASSWGINSNQPQHF.

This clonotype was counted only a few times. The J gene is TRBJ2-2, the V gene TRBV7-9; weak D call: TRBD1 (5 bases). V lost 5 bases to trimming and J lost 7 bases, with 17 bases between them. The germline V gene encodes CDR1 SEHNR and CDR2 FQNEAQ (reference sequence). This CDR3 spans 15 amino acids. CDR3 DNA sequence: TGTGCCAGCAGCCTCTCACAGGTTTCAGTCGGGGAGCTGTTTTTT. It codes for CASSLSQVSVGELFF.

In its sample, this clonotype was seen many times. The chain is built from TRBV6-2 or TRBV6-3 and TRBJ1-1, with 7 bases that match TRBD1. The trim removed 2 bases at V and 10 bases at J, leaving 1 base unmatched. This CDR3 is 11 amino acids long. From germline, CDR1 is MNHEY and CDR2 SVGEGT. CDR3 amino acids: CASSYQGGAFF. CDR3 bases: TGTGCCAGCAGTTACCAGGGGGGAGCTTTCTTT.

The chain joins TRBV20-1 to TRBJ2-7; a possible D gene is TRBD2 (6 bases). Between the trimmed V and J ends, which lost 1 base and 7 bases, there was a span of 20 bases. The germline gives CDR1 DFQATT, CDR2 SNEGSKA (reference sequence). This CDR3 has 15 amino acids. CDR3 sequence reads: CSARASVAESGEQYF. CDR3 DNA: TGCAGTGCTAGAGCCTCAGTAGCGGAATCAGGGGAGCAGTACTTC.

This clonotype was counted at least ten times. This chain joins TRBV11-2 and TRBJ2-7, with 7 bases fitting TRBD2. V shed 1 base and J 8 bases; nucleotides not matched to a gene: 5. Germline CDR1 is SGHAT and CDR2 is FQNNGV. The CDR3 totals 13 residues. This CDR3 reads CASSLAWREQQYF. The CDR3, as DNA: TGTGCCAGCAGCTTAGCCTGGCGGGAGCAGCAGTACTTC.

This clonotype was counted ten times or more. V and J are TRBV5-1 and TRBJ1-1, with TRBD1 matching over 7 bases. The CDR3 loop spans 17 amino acids. The germline V gene has CDR1 SGHRS and CDR2 YFSETQ. The J segment lost 0 bases and the V segment lost 3 bases, leaving 11 bases of the junction unmatched. CDR3 in DNA: TGCGCCAGCAGCTCGGGCCGACAGGGCAGGATGAACACTGAAGCTTTCTTT. As protein: CASSSGRQGRMNTEAFF.

This clonotype came up many times. The genes are TRBV20-1 and TRBJ1-5; no clear D gene. The CDR3 has 13 amino acids. V dropped 3 bases and J dropped 7 bases, with 13 bases sitting between them. The germline V gene encodes CDR1 DFQATT and CDR2 SNEGSKA (reference sequence). In DNA form, the CDR3 reads TGCAGTGCTAGTAGCAGGCCTGAACAGCCCCAGCATTTT. Its protein is CSASSRPEQPQHF.

The CDR3 reads CASSYAGTSRETQYF. As DNA, the CDR3 is TGTGCCAGCAGCTACGCCGGGACTAGTAGAGAGACCCAGTACTTC. The chain uses TRBV6-5 and TRBJ2-5, with TRBD2 matching over 8 bases. The junction had 10 bases not matched to a gene; V was cut back by 6 bases and J by 4 bases. The germline CDR1 and CDR2 sequences are MNHEY and SVGAGI. The CDR3 spans 15 residues.

This clonotype was seen only a few times. V is TRBV6-5 and J is TRBJ1-3; D unresolved. Germline-derived CDR1 and CDR2 are MNHEY and SVGAGI. The length of the CDR3 is 14 residues. V dropped 0 bases and J dropped 1 base, with 4 bases sitting between them. This chain's CDR3 is CASSYSGSGNTIYF. The CDR3 DNA reads as TGTGCCAGCAGTTACTCTGGATCTGGAAACACCATATATTTT.

The sample holds a few counts of this clonotype. The J gene is TRBJ2-7, the V gene TRBV14; possibly TRBD1 for D (5 bases). The V and J ends lost 4 bases and 5 bases respectively, with 15 bases between them. In germline, CDR1 is SGHDN, CDR2 FVKESK. The CDR3 has 14 residues. The CDR3 here is CASSPRQGRNEQYF. CDR3 nucleotides: TGTGCCAGCAGCCCCCGCCAGGGTAGAAACGAGCAGTACTTC. The full variable domain, rest sourced from reference TRBV14 and TRBJ2-7, is EAGVTQFPSHSVIEKGQTVTLRCDPISGHDNLYWYRRVMGKEIKFLLHFVKESKQDESGMPNNRFLAERTGGTYSTLKVQPAELEDSGVYFCASSPRQGRNEQYFGPGTRLTVT.

In its sample, this clonotype was seen many times. V usage is TRBV28 and J usage is TRBJ2-5; 7 bases align to TRBD1. Germline V gene sequence: CDR1 MDHEN, CDR2 SYDVKM. CDR3 length: 14 amino acids. Trimming took 6 bases from V and 2 from J; bases not matched to a gene: 6. This CDR3 is CASRNRGVQETQYF. Written as DNA, the CDR3 is TGTGCCAGCAGAAACAGGGGTGTACAAGAGACCCAGTACTTC.

This clonotype came up many times. The J gene is TRBJ1-5, the V gene TRBV28; D uncertain. The germline CDR1 and CDR2 sequences are MDHEN and SYDVKM. The CDR3 runs to 15 residues. V lost 4 bases and J lost 4, with 14 bases in between. The CDR3 region is CASSSPPGPNQPQHF. The CDR3, as DNA: TGTGCCAGCAGTTCCCCGCCCGGGCCAAATCAGCCCCAGCATTTT.

Many counts were recorded for this clonotype. The V call is TRBV20-1, the J call TRBJ2-7; TRBD2 matches at 7 bases. Germline loops: CDR1 DFQATT, CDR2 SNEGSKA (reference sequence). V lost 5 bases to trimming and J lost 0 bases; unmatched junction nucleotides: 22. This CDR3 has 19 amino acids. CDR3 nucleotide sequence: TGCAGTGCTTTTGGGCCCCCCCACCTTGAGCGGGACCTCTCCTACGAGCAGTACTTC. Protein product: CSAFGPPHLERDLSYEQYF.

V is TRBV15 and J is TRBJ2-7; 8 positions agree with TRBD1. The junction had 10 bases not matched to a gene; V was cut back by 6 bases and J by 6 bases. This CDR3 spans 14 amino acids. The germline V gene encodes CDR1 LNHNV and CDR2 YYDKDF (reference sequence). The CDR3 bases are TGTGCCACCAGTCCGGACAGGGCGAGGGTCGAGCAGTACTTC. This codes for CATSPDRARVEQYF.

The rearrangement uses TRBV4-1 and TRBJ1-3, with TRBD1 matching over 7 bases. The ends lost 2 bases at V and 0 bases at J; junction bases unmatched: 13. Germline-derived CDR1 and CDR2 are MGHRA and YSYEKL. The CDR3 spans 19 residues. The CDR3 here is CASSQSDLYGTASGNTIYF. As DNA, the CDR3 is TGCGCCAGCAGCCAATCGGACTTATACGGGACAGCCTCTGGAAACACCATATATTTT.

The chain uses TRBV3-1 and TRBJ2-7, with D perhaps TRBD1 (6 bases). Trimming pared 4 bases from V and 1 base from J, leaving 11 bases between. The CDR3 spans 14 residues. CDR1 and CDR2 from the germline V gene are LGHDT and YNNKEL (reference sequence). The CDR3 here is CASSLWDKSYEQYF. In DNA, the CDR3 is TGTGCCAGCAGCCTCTGGGACAAATCCTACGAGCAGTACTTC.